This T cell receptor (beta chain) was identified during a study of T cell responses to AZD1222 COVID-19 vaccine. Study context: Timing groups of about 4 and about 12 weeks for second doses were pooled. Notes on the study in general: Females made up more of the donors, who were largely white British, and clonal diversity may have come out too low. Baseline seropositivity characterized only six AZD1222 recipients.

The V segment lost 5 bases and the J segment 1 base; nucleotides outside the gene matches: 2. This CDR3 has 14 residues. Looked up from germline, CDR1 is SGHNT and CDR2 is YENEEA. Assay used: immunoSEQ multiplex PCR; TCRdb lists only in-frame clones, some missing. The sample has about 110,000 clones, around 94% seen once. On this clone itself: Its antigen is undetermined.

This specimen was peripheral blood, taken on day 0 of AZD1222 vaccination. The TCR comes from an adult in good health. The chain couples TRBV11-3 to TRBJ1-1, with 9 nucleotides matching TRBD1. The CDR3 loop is CASSPGQGNTEAFF. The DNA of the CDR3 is TGTGCCAGCAGCCCGGGACAGGGGAACACTGAAGCTTTCTTT.